The next 30 T cell receptor beta chains were all read from a single sample in a study of blood T cells in healthy people across ages. Next came a second PCR, run for about 7 to 12 cycles, which used a sample-barcoded 5' primer along with a J-beta primer mix. Each CDR3 protein gets one entry after TCRdb re-called the 5' RACE reads with MiXCR. The sample gives some 800,000 distinct CDR3 sequences, about 42% of which show up once; around 21% is in the top ten. Material: blood. The receptors originated from a man aged 60-69 years in good health.

This chain connects TRBV20-1 to TRBJ1-2; 9 bases line up with TRBD1. CDR1 is DFQATT, CDR2 SNEGSKA, per germline (reference sequence). Germline trimming cut 3 bases from V and 4 bases from J; bases unmatched to any gene: 6. This CDR3 comprises 14 residues. DNA of the CDR3: TGCAGTGCTAGGGGACAGGGAGGAACCTATGGCTACACCTTC. Its protein product is CSARGQGGTYGYTF.

The chain recombines TRBV7-2 with TRBJ2-3, with D unresolved. In germline, CDR1 is SGHTA, CDR2 FQGNSA. V gave up 3 bases and J gave up 7 bases, with 11 bases separating them. The CDR3 spans 13 residues. DNA of the CDR3: TGTGCCAGCAGCTTTGGTGAACCCAATACGCAGTATTTT. It yields the protein CASSFGEPNTQYF.

The genes are TRBV13 and TRBJ1-2; D remains unclear. Trimming left V 4 bases short and J 4 bases short, with 13 bases between. Germline values: CDR1 PRHDT, CDR2 FYEKMQ (reference sequence). The CDR3 consists of 14 residues. The CDR3 loop reads CASSSFGSAYGYTF. CDR3 DNA sequence: TGTGCCAGCAGCTCTTTCGGGTCCGCCTATGGCTACACCTTC.

This sequence joins TRBV20-1 and TRBJ2-3, with D unresolved. The CDR3 consists of 12 residues. CDR1 DFQATT and CDR2 SNEGSKA come from the germline V gene (reference sequence). Deletions cut 3 bases from V and 6 bases from J, with 10 bases between. The CDR3 DNA follows: TGCAGTGCTAGCCGCAGGCATGATACGCAGTATTTT. Amino acid sequence: CSASRRHDTQYF.

In its sample, this clonotype was seen a few times. This chain connects TRBV7-2 to TRBJ2-7, with D perhaps being TRBD1 or TRBD2 (5 bases each). V was shortened by 5 bases and J by 3 bases, with 17 bases between the two germline ends. CDR3 length equals 15 residues. CDR1 and CDR2 from the germline V gene are SGHTA and FQGNSA. The CDR3 DNA sequence: TGTGCCAGCAGCCCCCGGGGCCCACGAAACTACGAGCAGTACTTC. Its protein is CASSPRGPRNYEQYF.

The rearrangement uses TRBV28 and TRBJ2-1; perhaps TRBD1 as D (6 bases). Germline values: CDR1 MDHEN, CDR2 SYDVKM. Trimming cost V 1 base and J 2 bases, with 18 bases left between them. This CDR3 contains 18 residues. CDR3 residues: CASSLFIPRGNTYNEQFF. DNA of the CDR3: TGTGCCAGCAGTTTATTCATCCCCAGGGGCAACACCTACAATGAGCAGTTCTTC.

In this sample, this clonotype turned up once. V is TRBV5-1 and J is TRBJ1-2; 7 bases are shared with TRBD1. Trimming at V came to 3 bases and at J to 6 bases, leaving 5 bases not matched to a gene. This CDR3 comprises 13 residues. CDR1 is SGHRS, CDR2 YFSETQ, per germline. This chain's CDR3 is CASSSGQVDGYTF. The CDR3 DNA follows: TGCGCCAGCAGCTCCGGACAGGTGGATGGCTACACCTTC.

J is TRBJ2-5 and V is TRBV20-1; tentative D call: TRBD1 (6 bases). The assigned J gene may be wrong: the sequence end matches TRBJ2-7 better. CDR1 and CDR2 (germline): DFQATT, SNEGSKA (reference sequence). The CDR3 covers 14 residues. CDR3 sequence (DNA): TGCAGTGCTACTTCCGGGACAAATATCTACGAGCAGTACTTC. Amino acid sequence: CSATSGTNIYEQYF.

V gene TRBV20-1 combines with J gene TRBJ1-4; D remains ambiguous. The CDR3 runs 14 residues. V lost 0 bases, J lost 4 bases, and 9 bases lay in between. Germline CDR1 is DFQATT and CDR2 is SNEGSKA (reference sequence). For the CDR3, the DNA is TGCAGTGCTAGAGATGTAATCTTTAATGAAAAACTGTTTTTT. Translated, it gives CSARDVIFNEKLFF.

Comment on this clonotype: One junction end disagrees with the germline gene, perhaps due to a read error. The chain's CDR3 is CGVEDRGKGLNYGYTF. The CDR3 DNA follows: TGCGGCGTTGAAGACCGGGGGAAGGGACTAAACTATGGCTACACCTTC. V is TRBV29-1 and J is TRBJ1-2; TRBD1 is a possible D gene (5 bases). The CDR3 contains 16 residues. In germline, CDR1 is SQVTM, CDR2 ANQGSEA.

The chain recombines TRBV5-1 with TRBJ2-7; D is unclear. The V gene lost 1 base and the J gene lost 6 bases, with 11 bases spanning the gap. From germline, CDR1 is SGHRS and CDR2 YFSETQ. The CDR3 is made up of 13 amino acids. In nucleotides, the CDR3 is TGCGCCAGCAGCTTGAGTATGGCAGGCGAGCAGTACTTC. As protein: CASSLSMAGEQYF. The whole variable domain, remainder taken from reference TRBV5-1 and TRBJ2-7, is KAGVTQTPRYLIKTRGQQVTLSCSPISGHRSVSWYQQTPGQGLQFLFEYFSETQRNKGNFPGRFSGRQFSNSRSEMNVSTLELGDSALYLCASSLSMAGEQYFGPGTRLTVT.

This chain joins TRBV28 and TRBJ2-5; D gene uncertain. The V gene lost 3 bases and the J gene lost 4 bases, with 15 bases spanning the gap. Germline V lookup: CDR1 MDHEN, CDR2 SYDVKM. The CDR3 totals 15 residues. As DNA, the CDR3 is TGTGCCAGCAGTTTTGAGACTGGGTATCGAGAGACCCAGTACTTC. The encoded protein is CASSFETGYRETQYF.

This clonotype was detected only a few times. This chain links TRBV6-6 with TRBJ2-5; D remains ambiguous. V was pared by 5 bases and J by 5 bases, with 15 bases between. The CDR3 sequence is 14 residues long. In germline, CDR1 is MNHNY, CDR2 SVGAGI (reference sequence). The CDR3 DNA follows: TGTGCCAGCAGTACAAGGGTCCCCGGGGAGACCCAGTACTTC. Translation gives CASSTRVPGETQYF.

This chain joins TRBV20-1 and TRBJ2-7; D is perhaps TRBD1 or TRBD2 (5 bases each). CDR3 length equals 15 residues. The germline CDR1 and CDR2 sequences are DFQATT and SNEGSKA (reference sequence). V lost 6 bases and J 2 bases, leaving 20 bases between the germline ends. CDR3 region: CSATPGRGLAYEQYF. CDR3 bases: TGCAGTGCAACGCCGGGACGGGGTTTAGCCTACGAGCAGTACTTC.

This clonotype has a handful of counts. This chain links TRBV6-2 or TRBV6-3 with TRBJ2-1; tentative D call: TRBD1 (6 bases). CDR3 length: 16 amino acids. CDR1 and CDR2 from the germline V gene are MNHEY and SVGEGT. Trimming shortened V by 6 bases and J by 0 bases, and 15 bases separated the two germline ends. CDR3 sequence reads: CASSSNTGSSYNEQFF. The CDR3 coding sequence is TGTGCCAGCAGCTCCAATACAGGGAGCTCCTACAATGAGCAGTTCTTC.

The V call is TRBV7-2, the J call TRBJ2-1; perhaps TRBD2 as D (7 bases). Trimming took 7 bases from V and 5 from J, leaving 18 bases between them. Germline V gives CDR1 SGHTA, CDR2 FQGNSA. This CDR3 is 15 amino acids long. The chain's CDR3 is CASTFPGGPDNEQFF. CDR3 nucleotide sequence: TGTGCCAGCACCTTTCCGGGGGGCCCGGACAATGAGCAGTTCTTC.

V gene TRBV5-1 combines with J gene TRBJ1-1; no definite D call. CDR1 SGHRS and CDR2 YFSETQ come from the germline V gene. V was clipped by 4 bases and J by 0 bases, with 13 bases between them. CDR3 length: 15 residues. This CDR3 is CASSGREGMNTEAFF. The CDR3 DNA is TGCGCCAGCAGCGGTCGAGAGGGAATGAACACTGAAGCTTTCTTT.

The chain is built from TRBV20-1 and TRBJ1-5; 7 positions agree with TRBD1. The CDR3 contains 14 residues. Germline CDR1 reads DFQATT; CDR2 reads SNEGSKA (reference sequence). Trimming removed 6 bases from V and 1 base from J; junction bases left unmatched: 6. The CDR3 is CSARTGQSNQPQHF. The CDR3 coding sequence is TGCAGTGCCCGGACGGGACAGAGCAATCAGCCCCAGCATTTT.

The chain carries TRBV7-9 and TRBJ2-1; TRBD2 aligns across 13 bases. The CDR3 consists of 19 residues. Germline CDR1 and CDR2: SEHNR and FQNEAQ (reference sequence). J gave up 1 base and V 3 bases, and 9 bases lay outside the gene matches. The CDR3 sequence: CASSFGRGTSGDSYNEQFF. In DNA form, the CDR3 reads TGTGCCAGCAGCTTCGGACGGGGGACTAGCGGGGATTCCTACAATGAGCAGTTCTTC.

The V gene is TRBV5-5, the J gene TRBJ2-7; D gene unclear. Germline V gives CDR1 SGHKS, CDR2 YYEKEE (reference sequence). V dropped 2 bases and J dropped 3 bases, with 6 bases sitting between them. This CDR3 contains 12 residues. DNA for the CDR3: TGTGCCAGCAGCTTCTCGGACTACGAGCAGTACTTC. Its translation is CASSFSDYEQYF.

The chain is built from TRBV10-3 and TRBJ1-1; D gene unclear. With 0 bases removed from V and 1 base from J, the gap between germline ends came to 9 bases. The germline gives CDR1 ENHRY, CDR2 SYGVKD. This CDR3 is 15 amino acids long. CDR3 bases: TGTGCCATCAGTGAGTCCGGGATAGGGAACACTGAAGCTTTCTTT. Translated, it gives CAISESGIGNTEAFF.

This clonotype has only a few counts. The rearrangement uses TRBV4-3 and TRBJ2-7; D is unclear. Trimming left V 1 base short and J 6 bases short, with 10 bases between. Germline values: CDR1 LGHNA, CDR2 YSLEER. The CDR3 is made up of 13 amino acids. The CDR3 here is CASSQGSLREQYF. The CDR3, as DNA: TGCGCCAGCAGCCAAGGGTCTTTGCGCGAGCAGTACTTC.

The V gene is TRBV9, the J gene TRBJ1-4; D unresolved. Germline assignment: CDR1 SGDLS and CDR2 YYNGEE. The CDR3 has 14 amino acids. V gave up 0 bases and J gave up 4 bases, with 7 bases separating them. Written as DNA, the CDR3 is TGTGCCAGCAGCGTAGACGGTTTTAATGAAAAACTGTTTTTT. As protein: CASSVDGFNEKLFF.

V usage is TRBV20-1 and J usage is TRBJ1-2; TRBD1 agrees at 7 bases. The length of the CDR3 is 13 residues. CDR1 and CDR2 from the germline V gene are DFQATT and SNEGSKA (reference sequence). Trimming took 2 bases from V and 8 from J; bases not matched to a gene: 8. The CDR3 reads CSARKERGQGYTF. The CDR3 DNA reads TGCAGTGCTAGAAAAGAGAGGGGGCAGGGCTACACCTTC.

A remark on this clonotype: A much larger clone sits a single nucleotide away, making a read error possible. This sequence joins TRBV20-1 and TRBJ1-5; D remains ambiguous. The CDR3 is 12 residues long. Germline V gene sequence: CDR1 DFQATT, CDR2 SNEGSKA (reference sequence). Trimming left V 4 bases short and J 0 bases short, with 4 bases between. CDR3 sequence reads: CSAKGSNQPQHF. In DNA, the CDR3 is TGCAGTGCTAAAGGTAGCAATCAGCCCCAGCATTTT.

This clonotype was counted a few times. The CDR3 reads CASSSTSGATDTQYF. The CDR3 DNA follows: TGTGCCAGCAGTTCGACTAGCGGGGCCACAGATACGCAGTATTTT. The chain couples TRBV6-5 to TRBJ2-3, with TRBD2 matching 11 bases. This CDR3 spans 15 amino acids. J lost 2 bases, V lost 4 bases, and 2 bases had no gene match. The V gene's germline CDR1 is MNHEY and CDR2 SVGAGI.

The V gene is TRBV4-3, the J gene TRBJ1-4; 8 positions agree with TRBD1. The V gene's germline CDR1 is LGHNA and CDR2 YSLEER. The CDR3 consists of 16 residues. The V gene end was trimmed by 1 base and the J gene end by 2 bases; junction bases not matched to a gene: 3. The DNA for the CDR3 is TGCGCCAGCAGCCAAGCGACAGGGGTGACTAATGAAAAACTGTTTTTT. This sequence encodes CASSQATGVTNEKLFF.

In regard to this clonotype: Given a much more abundant clone one base away, this may be a read error. The V call is TRBV5-1, the J call TRBJ2-7; D remains ambiguous. The CDR3 sequence is 13 residues long. Germline CDR1 SGHRS, CDR2 YFSETQ. V was trimmed by 4 bases and J by 1 base, leaving 9 bases between them. CDR3: CASSVTVSYEQYF. As DNA, the CDR3 is TGCGCCAGCAGCGTCACAGTTTCCTACGAGCAGTACTTC.

A word on this clonotype: Its ends do not fully match the called genes, so a read error is possible. The V gene is TRBV5-1, the J gene TRBJ1-1; TRBD1 aligns across 7 bases. Looked up from germline, CDR1 is SGHRS and CDR2 is YFSETQ. The length of the CDR3 is 14 residues. The CDR3 is CASSLVRQGTEAFF. The DNA of the CDR3 is TGCGCTAGCAGCTTGGTCCGACAGGGCACTGAAGCTTTCTTT.

The chain combines TRBV16 with TRBJ1-5; 7 bases are shared with TRBD1. V lost 2 bases and J lost 8; bases outside the gene matches: 3. The CDR3 has 13 residues. Germline-derived CDR1 and CDR2 are KGHSY and FQNENV. CDR3 DNA: TGTGCCAGCAGCCAACGACAGGGAGAGCCCCAGCATTTT. This translates into CASSQRQGEPQHF.